This record looks at one T cell receptor (beta chain) sequence and its context. This sample is drawn from a study of blood T cell repertoires in COVID-19. On the study more broadly: Sources were T cells, B-cell-depleted T cells, or PBMCs; the material itself was cDNA or gDNA.

This table comes from immunoSEQ multiplex PCR, and its TCRdb copy is limited to in-frame clones, with some not included. This table has under 300,000 clones, about 80% appearing once. The CDR3 loop spans 18 amino acids. Germline V lookup: CDR1 KGHDR, CDR2 SFDVKD. The junction had 5 bases not matched to a gene; V was cut back by 4 bases and J by 1 base. This sequence was found in an elderly woman with active or convalescent COVID-19. Sequencing was performed on peripheral blood. V usage is TRBV24-1 and J usage is TRBJ2-1; TRBD2 matches at 14 bases. The CDR3 nucleotides read TGTGCCACCAGTGACTCCGGGACTAGCGGGAGTTCCTACAATGAGCAGTTCTTC. Translated: CATSDSGTSGSSYNEQFF.